One TCR beta chain is described in this entry. The data belong to a study of T cells in tuberculosis. Study in general: CD1B tetramers identified T cells specific for mycobacterial lipid GMM.

Thawed, overnight-rested PBMC were stained with GMM-loaded CD1B tetramer, viability dye and anti-CD3, then sorted. The lipid loaded on the CD1B tetramers was C32 glucose monomycolate from Rhodococcus equi. This CDR3 has 15 residues. Germline V gene lookup returns CDR1 MNHGY and CDR2 SAAAGT. Trimming cost V 0 bases and J 5 bases; bases outside gene matches: 5. Clones were sequenced by immunoSEQ multiplex PCR, and TCRdb holds only the in-frame ones, with some missing. This sample has roughly 61,000 clones; roughly 87% occur once, and the top ten carry less than 25%. Sequenced input: CD1b-GMM tetramer-negative cells sorted from PBMCs. This receptor was obtained from an adult woman with latent tuberculosis. The gene calls are TRBV6-8 and TRBJ2-7, with 9 positions matching TRBD2. The chain's CDR3 is CASSYSRGGWDEQYF. The DNA of the CDR3 is TGTGCCAGCAGTTACTCGCGGGGGGGTTGGGACGAGCAGTACTTC.